A single sample is the source of the 27 T cell receptor beta chains below, sequenced in a study of blood T cells in healthy people across ages. The authors ran a second PCR of roughly 6 to 11 cycles using a sample-barcoded 5' primer and a J-beta primer mix. Via MiXCR, TCRdb re-called the 5' RACE reads, giving one row per CDR3 protein. In the table there are 850,000 to 1,300,000 distinct CDR3 sequences, roughly 45% of which are singletons. Sequenced sample: blood. The source is a woman aged 60-75 years in good health.

The J gene is TRBJ2-4, the V gene TRBV10-2; D remains unclear. The CDR3 consists of 13 residues. Germline CDR1 and CDR2: WSHSY and SAAADI. V shed 2 bases and J shed 13 bases, with 15 bases lying between them. CDR3 DNA sequence: TGCGCCAGCAGTGAGGCGCCCATCCGCGACCAGTACTTC. It yields the protein CASSEAPIRDQYF.

This sequence joins TRBV3-1 and TRBJ2-7; D might be TRBD1 (5 bases). Germline V gene data show CDR1 as LGHDT and CDR2 as YNNKEL (reference sequence). V was pared by 3 bases and J by 10 bases, with 22 bases between. This CDR3 is 15 amino acids long. CDR3 in amino acids: CASSHKLSGLGAQYF. CDR3 coding DNA: TGTGCCAGCAGCCATAAACTGTCCGGGCTAGGGGCCCAGTACTTC.

This clonotype was seen a few times. This chain joins TRBV5-1 and TRBJ2-5; TRBD1 matches 7 bases. The CDR3 has 15 residues. The germline V gene has CDR1 SGHRS and CDR2 YFSETQ. Losses at the gene ends were 0 bases for V and 5 bases for J; bases not matched to a gene: 7. DNA of the CDR3: TGCGCCAGCAGCTTGGCCGTAGGGGGCTGGGAGACCCAGTACTTC. This codes for CASSLAVGGWETQYF.

The table lists this clonotype with a few counts. This chain connects TRBV28 to TRBJ2-1, with 10 bases that match TRBD1. V lost 6 bases, J lost 3 bases, and 8 bases stayed unmatched. Germline V CDR1 and CDR2: MDHEN, SYDVKM. The CDR3 sequence is 16 residues long. As DNA, the CDR3 is TGTGCCAGCAGCTCAGGGACAGGGGCGAACTACAATGAGCAGTTCTTC. This codes for CASSSGTGANYNEQFF.

The J gene is TRBJ2-7, the V gene TRBV20-1, with TRBD2 matching over 10 bases. CDR3 length: 15 amino acids. V lost 3 bases to trimming and J lost 2 bases; unmatched junction nucleotides: 7. The germline CDR1 and CDR2 sequences are DFQATT and SNEGSKA (reference sequence). Here the CDR3 reads CSARGWLAGAYEQYF. The CDR3, as DNA: TGCAGTGCTAGGGGGTGGCTAGCGGGGGCCTACGAGCAGTACTTC.

This clonotype was seen a few times. The chain couples TRBV27 to TRBJ2-1, with 7 bases that match TRBD2. In germline, CDR1 is MNHEY, CDR2 SMNVEV (reference sequence). Trimming took 5 bases from V and 8 from J; bases not matched to a gene: 3. There are 12 residues in the CDR3. In DNA, the CDR3 is TGTGCCAGCAGTCGGGGGGTCCATGAGCAGTTCTTC. This encodes CASSRGVHEQFF.

J is TRBJ2-1 and V is TRBV3-1; TRBD2 is a possible D gene (6 bases). Germline assignment: CDR1 LGHDT and CDR2 YNNKEL (reference sequence). The CDR3 loop spans 14 amino acids. Trimming removed 3 bases from V and 5 bases from J, with 11 bases in between. CDR3 loop: CASSQASVHNEQFF. CDR3 coding DNA: TGTGCCAGCAGCCAGGCTAGCGTGCACAATGAGCAGTTCTTC.

The rearrangement uses TRBV20-1 and TRBJ2-7; TRBD1 agrees at 7 bases. From germline, CDR1 is DFQATT and CDR2 SNEGSKA (reference sequence). This CDR3 contains 14 residues. V gave up 2 bases and J gave up 7 bases; unmatched junction bases: 11. The CDR3 DNA reads as TGCAGTGCTAGACCCAACAGGGGTCGCAATGAGCAGTACTTC. This gives the protein CSARPNRGRNEQYF.

This chain uses TRBV7-9 with TRBJ2-5, with 9 bases that match TRBD2. The length of the CDR3 is 16 residues. The junction had 18 bases not matched to a gene; V was cut back by 5 bases and J by 11 bases. CDR1 is SEHNR, CDR2 FQNEAQ, per germline (reference sequence). The CDR3 here is CASSPLAGLAYNEQYF. CDR3 bases: TGTGCCAGCAGCCCGCTAGCGGGACTCGCCTACAATGAGCAGTACTTC.

V gene TRBV10-1 combines with J gene TRBJ2-1; TRBD2 agrees at 7 bases. V gave up 3 bases and J gave up 3 bases; unmatched junction bases: 5. The CDR3 spans 15 residues. The germline V gene has CDR1 WNHNN and CDR2 SYGVQD (reference sequence). CDR3 in DNA: TGCGCCAGCAGTGACCCGCGGGGGAACTACAATGAGCAGTTCTTC. This gives the protein CASSDPRGNYNEQFF.

In its sample, this clonotype was seen a few times. This chain connects TRBV5-1 to TRBJ2-3; 8 bases fit TRBD2. J lost 0 bases, V lost 5 bases, and 11 bases had no gene match. CDR3 size: 17 residues. In germline, CDR1 is SGHRS, CDR2 YFSETQ. The CDR3: CASRLREDSPSTDTQYF. The CDR3 bases are TGCGCCAGCAGGTTGCGGGAGGATAGCCCTAGCACAGATACGCAGTATTTT.

This clonotype was observed a handful of times. The chain recombines TRBV6-1 with TRBJ2-7; 7 nucleotides align to TRBD2. Germline V gene lookup returns CDR1 MNHNS and CDR2 SASEGT. V lost 1 base, J lost 1 base, and 4 bases stayed unmatched. The CDR3 sequence is 15 residues long. Here the CDR3 DNA reads TGTGCCAGCAGTGAAGAAGGCGGGAGATCCTACGAGCAGTACTTC. It specifies CASSEEGGRSYEQYF.

The V and J genes are TRBV29-1 and TRBJ2-7; D remains ambiguous. V was clipped by 4 bases and J by 2 bases, with 12 bases between them. Germline lookup yields CDR1 SQVTM and CDR2 ANQGSEA. The CDR3 is 13 amino acids. CDR3: CSVATVLTYEQYF. CDR3 nucleotides: TGCAGCGTTGCTACAGTGTTAACCTACGAGCAGTACTTC.

V and J are TRBV19 and TRBJ2-5; the D gene is possibly TRBD2 (5 bases). V was trimmed by 3 bases and J by 2 bases, leaving 7 bases between them. The CDR3 sequence is 13 residues long. Per the germline V gene, CDR1 is LNHDA and CDR2 is SQIVND (reference sequence). CDR3 coding DNA: TGTGCCAGTAGTATGGAGGATCAAGAGACCCAGTACTTC. It encodes CASSMEDQETQYF.

The chain joins TRBV20-1 to TRBJ1-5; 9 positions match TRBD1. Trimming removed 6 bases from V and 1 base from J; junction bases left unmatched: 10. This CDR3 spans 16 amino acids. The germline V gene encodes CDR1 DFQATT and CDR2 SNEGSKA (reference sequence). DNA of the CDR3: TGCAGTGCCCAGGACAGGGGACGGTTAAGCAATCAGCCCCAGCATTTT. Translated, it gives CSAQDRGRLSNQPQHF.

The chain carries TRBV13 and TRBJ2-5, with TRBD1 as a possible D gene (5 bases). The J call may be in error: the DNA end matches TRBJ2-1 better. The V gene's germline CDR1 is PRHDT and CDR2 FYEKMQ (reference sequence). The CDR3 has 15 amino acids. DNA of the CDR3: TGTGCCAGCAGCCCTCGTCCAGGGTTTCAAGAGACCCAGTTCTTC. Translation: CASSPRPGFQETQFF.

A few counts support this clonotype. V is TRBV6-5 and J is TRBJ1-4, with a possible D match to TRBD1 (6 bases). The CDR3 length is 16 residues. The germline V gene has CDR1 MNHEY and CDR2 SVGAGI. Trimming shortened V by 0 bases and J by 8 bases, and 16 bases separated the two germline ends. Here the CDR3 reads CASSYSKQGLREKLFF. CDR3 sequence (DNA): TGTGCCAGCAGTTACTCCAAACAGGGTTTAAGAGAAAAACTGTTTTTT.

In its sample, this clonotype was seen a few times. The V gene is TRBV29-1, the J gene TRBJ2-4; 9 bases are shared with TRBD1. The CDR3 is 14 residues long. With 6 bases clipped from V and 9 bases from J, the junction kept 12 bases outside the gene matches. Germline CDR1 reads SQVTM; CDR2 reads ANQGSEA. In DNA, the CDR3 is TGCAGCGTCAAGTTGGGACAGGGCGGGGGCATTCAGTACTTC. Translated, it gives CSVKLGQGGGIQYF.

This clonotype turned up a few times. This chain links TRBV20-1 with TRBJ1-2; possibly TRBD1 for D (5 bases). Germline V gene sequence: CDR1 DFQATT, CDR2 SNEGSKA (reference sequence). V was pared by 6 bases and J by 1 base, with 12 bases between. The CDR3 has 13 residues. The CDR3 region has the DNA TGCAGTGCCCCCCAGGACAATAACTATGGCTACACCTTC. Encoded protein: CSAPQDNNYGYTF.

The V gene is TRBV6-6, the J gene TRBJ2-7; TRBD2 might be the D (6 bases). V lost 0 bases and J 9 bases, leaving 12 bases between the germline ends. CDR1 and CDR2 from the germline V gene are MNHNY and SVGAGI (reference sequence). The CDR3 consists of 13 residues. The CDR3, as DNA: TGTGCCAGCAGTTACTCGAATCGGGAGTCGCAGTACTTC. Protein: CASSYSNRESQYF.

This clonotype has just a few counts. The chain employs TRBV5-1 and TRBJ2-5; 10 nucleotides agree with TRBD1. The CDR3 contains 14 residues. Trimming removed 3 bases from V and 5 bases from J; junction bases left unmatched: 4. Per germline, CDR1 SGHRS and CDR2 YFSETQ. CDR3 DNA: TGCGCCAGCAGCTGGGACAGGGGTGAGGAGACCCAGTACTTC. Protein: CASSWDRGEETQYF.

The gene calls are TRBV6-6 and TRBJ1-1, with 7 bases fitting TRBD1. Germline V CDR1 and CDR2: MNHNY, SVGAGI (reference sequence). The CDR3 is 14 amino acids. The junction had 7 bases not matched to a gene; V was cut back by 4 bases and J by 5 bases. Here the CDR3 reads CASSSQGRGTEAFF. The CDR3, as DNA: TGTGCCAGCAGTTCACAGGGGCGGGGGACTGAAGCTTTCTTT.

The genes are TRBV5-4 and TRBJ2-1, with D possibly matching TRBD1 (8 bases). Trimming took 0 bases from V and 10 from J, leaving 11 bases between them. Germline V lookup: CDR1 SGHNT, CDR2 YYREEE (reference sequence). This CDR3 contains 13 residues. CDR3 coding DNA: TGTGCCAGCAGCTTGGACAGGGGGGGCGAGCAGTTCTTC. It yields the protein CASSLDRGGEQFF.

The V gene is TRBV29-1, the J gene TRBJ2-1, with D possibly TRBD1 on 6 matching bases. Germline CDR1 is SQVTM and CDR2 is ANQGSEA. Trimming removed 4 bases from V and 6 bases from J, with 16 bases in between. The CDR3 consists of 14 residues. The CDR3 loop is CSVGIGVGGNEQFF. CDR3 DNA sequence: TGCAGCGTTGGGATAGGGGTAGGGGGCAATGAGCAGTTCTTC.

Many counts were recorded for this clonotype. J is TRBJ2-7 and V is TRBV29-1; D remains unclear. V gave up 6 bases and J gave up 0 bases, with 9 bases separating them. The germline V gene has CDR1 SQVTM and CDR2 ANQGSEA. The CDR3 loop spans 12 amino acids. CDR3 sequence: CSVLGSSYEQYF. CDR3 DNA: TGCAGCGTGCTCGGAAGCTCCTACGAGCAGTACTTC.

There are a few counts of this clonotype. The chain recombines TRBV6-2 or TRBV6-3 with TRBJ2-7, with D possibly TRBD1 on 6 matching bases. The CDR3 is 14 amino acids. Germline V gene data show CDR1 as MNHEY and CDR2 as SVGEGT. Trimming removed 2 bases from V and 4 bases from J, with 12 bases in between. The CDR3 reads CASSYRGTRYEQYF. In DNA, the CDR3 is TGTGCCAGCAGTTACAGAGGGACACGGTACGAGCAGTACTTC.

The CDR3 DNA reads as TGTGCCAGCAGCCGCGGGACAGGGGAAAAACTGTTTTTT. It translates to CASSRGTGEKLFF. The chain is built from TRBV7-3 and TRBJ1-4, with 9 bases identical to TRBD1. Germline V lookup: CDR1 SGHTA, CDR2 FQGTGA. The CDR3 sequence is 13 residues long. Unmatched junction bases numbered 3, after V lost 5 bases and J lost 8 bases.